What follows is one T cell receptor (beta chain) and its context. This clonotype was seen a handful of times. The target of this receptor is not known. No much larger clonotype is one base removed from it; base qualities were not supplied. This record comes from a study of T cells after yellow fever vaccination (dated by TCRdb to the late 2010s). In the study overall: The SMART-Seq v4 Ultra Low Input RNA kit was used to prepare libraries from fractions with low cell numbers. The cohort comprised two healthy male donors, one aged 18 to 29 and one aged 30 to 40 years. To follow T-cell clones before and after both primary and booster YFV17D yellow fever vaccination, bulk TCR alpha and beta repertoires underwent longitudinal sequencing. Bulk PBMC replicates and cell subsets were isolated from blood drawn at multiple timepoints before and after both primary and secondary immunization.

What the study reported, not specific to this receptor: Only a couple of donors were included in the study, so the extent to which the findings can be generalized is limited. The secondary T-cell response was weaker than the primary response but faster, peaking on day 5 instead of day 15. After the booster, most clones that had expanded after primary vaccination were detected again (around 97% of CD4 and about 88% of CD8), suggesting broad maintenance of memory. FACS-sorted repertoires could contain abundant contaminating clonotypes from the bulk population, so computational filtering was required. A small share of clonotypes occurred in both CD4 and CD8 compartments, likely arising from convergent recombination.

CDR1 and CDR2, looked up from the germline V gene (reference sequence), are DFQATT and SNEGSKA. For this chain, trimming is 1 base at the V end and 1 base at the J end, and the number of junction bases without a gene match is 7. CDR3 length: 16 amino acids, cysteine to phenylalanine. Here the CDR3 DNA is all that survives: 48 bases in frame from base 1. The treatment or condition label corresponds to: live attenuated yellow fever vaccine strain. A standard Ficoll-Paque protocol was used to isolate PBMCs from peripheral blood. Dynabeads CD4 and CD8 positive selection kits were used to isolate CD4 and CD8 T-cell fractions. TriZol was used to extract RNA from bulk PBMCs, from CD4 and CD8 fractions, and from dextramer-positive and dextramer-negative fractions. Sequenced on an Illumina NovaSeq 6000. TCR cDNA was synthesized by 5'RACE template switching, which introduced a universal primer site and unique molecular identifiers. Priming for cDNA synthesis came from both the TCR alpha and TCR beta constant segments. Library amplification used two PCR steps, and the second PCR step added sample barcodes and sequencing adapters. Sequencing of libraries was performed on Illumina HiSeq 2500 (2x100 bp) or NovaSeq (2x150 bp). Per the original workflow: Reads were demultiplexed and collapsed into UMI consensus sequences with MIGEC, and V(D)J alignment was performed with MiXCR. Using edgeR on replicate PBMC samples, clonotypes were called vaccine-responding if FDR was below 0.01 and the log2 fold change was above 5 up to day 15. Bulk clonotypes were assigned CD4 or CD8 identity according to which sequenced CD4 or CD8 repertoire held them at higher abundance. TCRdb applied fastp at Q25 and MiXCR to the public reads, then kept only in-frame beta chains. Under each unique CDR3 protein, matching rows form one entry showing the most common genes and DNA. The V and J calls reflect TCRdb's pipeline rather than the authors' work. Across this sample there are approximately 300,000 distinct CDR3 sequences, with roughly 10% seen only once. The ten largest account for 3% to 3.5% of the sample.

This sequence was found in a man aged 18 to 29 who received the YFV17D yellow fever vaccine. This receptor chain uses TRBV20-1 and TRBJ2-5; 9 bases in between match TRBD2. The specimen was CD4+ T cells sorted from PBMCs, collected 45 days after the yellow fever booster vaccination. The sequence in DNA is TGCAGTGCTAGAGTTGGCGGGGGGGCCGGCCAAGAGACCCAGTACTTC. This encodes CSARVGGGAGQETQYF.